Each of the 28 T cell receptor beta chains below was sequenced from the same sample in a study of T cells after yellow fever vaccination. TCRdb called the 5' RACE reads again in MiXCR, with one record for every CDR3 protein. The sample has about 140,000 distinct CDR3 sequences, approximately 6.6% seen once; the top ten hold about 0.61%. The input for sequencing was CD4+ T cells sorted from PBMCs, taken 10 days after the yellow fever booster vaccination. These receptors came from a man in his thirties or forties who received the YFV17D yellow fever vaccine.

In its sample, this clonotype was seen many times. The chain carries TRBV20-1 and TRBJ2-3; no reliable D call. The V gene's germline CDR1 is DFQATT and CDR2 SNEGSKA (reference sequence). CDR3 length equals 13 residues. Between the trimmed V and J ends, which lost 2 bases and 1 base, there was a span of 7 bases. The CDR3 spells CSARRVGTDTQYF. In DNA, the CDR3 is TGCAGTGCTAGAAGGGTGGGCACAGATACGCAGTATTTT.

This clonotype was observed many times. This sequence joins TRBV7-2 and TRBJ2-7, with D possibly TRBD2 on 5 matching bases. Germline lookup yields CDR1 SGHTA and CDR2 FQGNSA. CDR3 length equals 13 residues. V lost 5 bases and J lost 4, with 12 bases in between. The CDR3 loop is CASSPRTGYEQYF. The CDR3 DNA reads as TGTGCCAGCAGCCCCAGGACTGGATACGAGCAGTACTTC. The full variable domain, completed using reference TRBV7-2 and TRBJ2-7, is GAGVSQSPSNKVTEKGKDVELRCDPISGHTALYWYRQSLGQGLEFLIYFQGNSAPDKSGLPSDRFSAERTGGSVSTLTIQRTQQEDSAVYLCASSPRTGYEQYFGPGTRLTVT.

The chain employs TRBV5-4 and TRBJ2-1; D remains unclear. This CDR3 comprises 14 residues. Trimming removed 2 bases at V and 2 bases at J, with 8 bases between. Germline V gene lookup returns CDR1 SGHNT and CDR2 YYREEE (reference sequence). The chain's CDR3 is CASSFMQTYNEQFF. CDR3 sequence (DNA): TGTGCCAGCAGCTTCATGCAAACCTACAATGAGCAGTTCTTC.

This clonotype showed up many times. The chain carries TRBV24-1 and TRBJ2-3; 9 nucleotides align to TRBD1. V dropped 3 bases and J dropped 3; count of bases not matched to a gene: 3. CDR3 length: 15 amino acids. The germline V gene encodes CDR1 KGHDR and CDR2 SFDVKD. The CDR3 region is CATSDPGQGTDTQYF. The CDR3 nucleotides read TGTGCCACCAGTGATCCGGGACAGGGAACAGATACGCAGTATTTT.

This clonotype was picked up many times. The chain is built from TRBV7-2 and TRBJ2-3; maybe TRBD2 (5 bases). V lost 3 bases, J lost 2 bases, and 9 bases lay in between. CDR1 and CDR2 (germline): SGHTA, FQGNSA. The CDR3 loop spans 14 amino acids. CDR3 coding DNA: TGTGCCAGCAGCTTCGGGATTTCCACAGATACGCAGTATTTT. It codes for CASSFGISTDTQYF.

This clonotype has a count of ten or more. V gene TRBV5-6 combines with J gene TRBJ1-1; 8 nucleotides agree with TRBD1. From germline, CDR1 is SGHDT and CDR2 YYEEEE. This CDR3 contains 15 residues. The J segment lost 1 base and the V segment lost 4 bases, leaving 6 bases of the junction unmatched. The CDR3 protein is CASSTLDRANTEAFF. The CDR3, as DNA: TGTGCCAGCAGCACCCTGGACAGGGCGAACACTGAAGCTTTCTTT.

This clonotype was observed many times. The V and J genes are TRBV6-5 and TRBJ2-6, with D uncertain. V lost 0 bases and J lost 0, with 15 bases in between. The CDR3 totals 19 residues. Germline lookup yields CDR1 MNHEY and CDR2 SVGAGI. CDR3 DNA: TGTGCCAGCAGTTACTCAAGGACGTTTTGGAGCTCTGGGGCCAACGTCCTGACTTTC. It is translated as CASSYSRTFWSSGANVLTF.

This clonotype was recorded many times. The chain couples TRBV9 to TRBJ2-3; D call uncertain. The CDR3 is 15 residues long. Germline lookup yields CDR1 SGDLS and CDR2 YYNGEE. Trimming took 0 bases from V and 2 from J, leaving 10 bases between them. CDR3 amino acids: CASSVAVRTTDTQYF. CDR3 DNA: TGTGCCAGCAGCGTAGCTGTGCGTACCACAGATACGCAGTATTTT. Full variable domain (remainder filled in from reference TRBV9 and TRBJ2-3): DSGVTQTPKHLITATGQRVTLRCSPRSGDLSVYWYQQSLDQGLQFLIQYYNGEERAKGNILERFSAQQFPDLHSELNLSSLELGDSALYFCASSVAVRTTDTQYFGPGTRLTVL.

This clonotype was found many times. The genes are TRBV29-1 and TRBJ2-1, with D perhaps TRBD1 or TRBD2 (6 bases each). Per germline, CDR1 SQVTM and CDR2 ANQGSEA. The CDR3 is made up of 12 amino acids. V lost 4 bases and J lost 9, with 13 bases in between. CDR3 sequence reads: CSVGPGGIEQFF. The CDR3 bases are TGCAGCGTTGGACCCGGGGGCATTGAGCAGTTCTTC.

The chain combines TRBV28 with TRBJ1-5; D remains unclear. This CDR3 spans 13 amino acids. Trimming took off 5 bases at V and 9 bases at J, with 14 bases between the two ends. Germline loops: CDR1 MDHEN, CDR2 SYDVKM. The CDR3 region is CASSDGSPRPQHF. CDR3 DNA: TGTGCCAGCAGTGACGGGAGCCCCAGGCCCCAGCATTTT.

The table lists this clonotype with many counts. The chain has TRBV10-3 and TRBJ2-2, with TRBD1 matching 8 bases. CDR3 length: 15 residues. Losses at the gene ends were 6 bases for V and 3 bases for J; bases not matched to a gene: 6. Germline CDR1 ENHRY, CDR2 SYGVKD. This CDR3 reads CAIRDSGQDTGELFF. The CDR3, as DNA: TGTGCCATCAGGGATTCGGGACAGGACACCGGGGAGCTGTTTTTT.

To note about this clonotype: A much larger clone differs by one base, so this may be a read error. The CDR3 protein is CASGGHKGQFF. The CDR3, as DNA: TGCGCCAGTGGAGGACATAAGGGGCAGTTCTTC. This chain connects TRBV10-1 to TRBJ2-1; D possibly matches TRBD1 or TRBD2 (5 bases each). The CDR3 loop spans 11 amino acids. Trimming shortened V by 9 bases and J by 12 bases, and 15 bases separated the two germline ends. Germline-derived CDR1 and CDR2 are WNHNN and SYGVQD (reference sequence).

In this sample, this clonotype turned up many times. The chain carries TRBV7-2 and TRBJ2-7; perhaps TRBD1 as D (5 bases). CDR3 length: 13 amino acids. V lost 5 bases to trimming and J lost 0 bases, with 8 bases between them. The V gene's germline CDR1 is SGHTA and CDR2 FQGNSA. Here the CDR3 DNA reads TGTGCCAGCAGCCCGACAGCCTCCTACGAGCAGTACTTC. It translates to CASSPTASYEQYF. The complete variable domain, with remaining parts taken from reference TRBV7-2 and TRBJ2-7, reads GAGVSQSPSNKVTEKGKDVELRCDPISGHTALYWYRQSLGQGLEFLIYFQGNSAPDKSGLPSDRFSAERTGGSVSTLTIQRTQQEDSAVYLCASSPTASYEQYFGPGTRLTVT.

This clonotype was recorded at least ten times. V usage is TRBV5-1 and J usage is TRBJ1-2; D is unclear. There are 12 residues in the CDR3. Between the trimmed V and J ends, which lost 1 base and 8 bases, there was a span of 9 bases. In germline, CDR1 is SGHRS, CDR2 YFSETQ. This chain's CDR3 is CASSLTSDGYTF. In DNA, the CDR3 is TGCGCCAGCAGCTTGACCAGTGACGGCTACACCTTC.

This clonotype was seen many times. The chain carries TRBV5-4 and TRBJ2-6; perhaps TRBD2 as D (5 bases). The germline V and J ends were trimmed by 4 bases and 0 bases, with 14 bases remaining between them. In germline, CDR1 is SGHNT, CDR2 YYREEE (reference sequence). This CDR3 contains 17 residues. The CDR3 reads CASSRRLSPSGANVLTF. The CDR3 DNA sequence: TGTGCCAGCAGCCGGAGGCTCTCCCCCTCTGGGGCCAACGTCCTGACTTTC.

This clonotype has at least ten counts. The chain employs TRBV12-3 or TRBV12-4 and TRBJ1-1; no firm D call. The CDR3 is 13 residues long. Trimming stripped 7 bases from V and 4 bases from J, with 13 bases between. CDR3: CASTPARGTEAFF. The CDR3 DNA reads as TGTGCCAGCACCCCCGCTCGTGGCACTGAAGCTTTCTTT.

V is TRBV20-1 and J is TRBJ2-1; tentatively, D is TRBD2 (6 bases). The V end was cut by 3 bases, the J end by 3 bases, with 12 bases between. CDR1 is DFQATT, CDR2 SNEGSKA, per germline (reference sequence). This CDR3 has 14 amino acids. CDR3 nucleotides: TGCAGTGCTAGTGGGGACTCCCGCTACAATGAGCAGTTCTTC. Residues: CSASGDSRYNEQFF.

This clonotype was observed at least ten times. The J gene is TRBJ2-3, the V gene TRBV5-1; 7 nucleotides match TRBD1. This CDR3 spans 16 amino acids. V was clipped by 0 bases and J by 2 bases; unmatched bases: 6. The germline V gene has CDR1 SGHRS and CDR2 YFSETQ. CDR3 region: CASSLEKGANTDTQYF. The CDR3 DNA reads as TGCGCCAGCAGCTTGGAAAAGGGGGCTAACACAGATACGCAGTATTTT.

In its sample, this clonotype was seen many times. This chain uses TRBV3-1 with TRBJ1-1; D ambiguous. CDR1 is LGHDT, CDR2 YNNKEL, per germline (reference sequence). The germline V and J ends were trimmed by 0 bases and 10 bases, with 12 bases remaining between them. The length of the CDR3 is 13 residues. CDR3 region: CASSQDRWVPAFF. CDR3 sequence (DNA): TGTGCCAGCAGCCAAGATCGGTGGGTCCCAGCTTTCTTT.

This clonotype was counted at least ten times. The CDR3, as DNA: TGTGCCAGCAGCTTGCTCCGGGGTCAAGAGACCCAGTACTTC. Its protein is CASSLLRGQETQYF. The chain carries TRBV7-2 and TRBJ2-5; tentatively, D is TRBD2 (5 bases). V lost 3 bases and J lost 2, with 10 bases in between. The CDR3 extends over 14 amino acids. Germline V gene lookup returns CDR1 SGHTA and CDR2 FQGNSA.

This clonotype was counted between two and nine times. The rearrangement links TRBV27 to TRBJ1-6, with 9 bases aligning to TRBD1. The CDR3 covers 15 residues. Germline V CDR1 and CDR2: MNHEY, SMNVEV (reference sequence). With 7 bases clipped from V and 4 bases from J, the junction kept 5 bases outside the gene matches. This CDR3 reads CASKPGQGYNSPLHF. In DNA, the CDR3 is TGTGCCAGCAAACCGGGACAGGGATATAATTCACCCCTCCACTTT.

The V call is TRBV20-1, the J call TRBJ1-1, with 7 bases that match TRBD1. Germline V gene data show CDR1 as DFQATT and CDR2 as SNEGSKA (reference sequence). The length of the CDR3 is 13 residues. J gave up 1 base and V 5 bases, and 4 bases lay outside the gene matches. The CDR3 DNA is TGCAGTGCTGATGGACAGGCGAACACTGAAGCTTTCTTT. Translating it yields CSADGQANTEAFF.

V is TRBV24-1 and J is TRBJ2-5; 9 nucleotides match TRBD1. Unmatched junction bases numbered 11, after V lost 9 bases and J lost 4 bases. The CDR3 contains 15 residues. Germline assignment: CDR1 KGHDR and CDR2 SFDVKD. CDR3 nucleotides: TGTGCCACCGCTCCCGGGGGACAGGGTGGAGAGACCCAGTACTTC. Translation: CATAPGGQGGETQYF.

In the case of this clonotype: This may be a read error, as it is one base from a much larger clone. This chain connects TRBV12-3 or TRBV12-4 to TRBJ2-1; TRBD2 matches at 10 bases. The CDR3 contains 16 residues. J was trimmed by 8 bases and V by 6 bases; bases with no gene match: 13. The CDR3: CASSREGLARLHEQFF. The CDR3 nucleotides read TGTGCCAGCAGCCGGGAGGGACTAGCGAGACTCCATGAGCAGTTCTTC.

This clonotype was observed a few times. The gene calls are TRBV5-1 and TRBJ2-7, with 7 bases lining up with TRBD2. Per the germline V gene, CDR1 is SGHRS and CDR2 is YFSETQ. The CDR3 contains 17 residues. The ends lost 0 bases at V and 0 bases at J; junction bases unmatched: 9. The CDR3 DNA reads as TGCGCCAGCAGCTTGGTGGGGAGGGGCCGGAACTCCTACGAGCAGTACTTC. Translation: CASSLVGRGRNSYEQYF.

This clonotype showed up many times. The chain employs TRBV21-1 and TRBJ2-5. TRBV21-1 corresponds to a pseudogene. This CDR3 contains 12 residues. The CDR3 region has the DNA TGTGCCAGCAGCACTGCTAAAGAGACCCAGTACTTC. Translated: CASSTAKETQYF.

At least ten counts were recorded for this clonotype. The chain carries TRBV7-7 and TRBJ2-3; TRBD2 matches 8 bases. The V and J ends lost 6 bases and 5 bases, in that order; junction bases with no gene match: 7. The CDR3 consists of 14 residues. Germline CDR1 reads SSHAT; CDR2 reads FNYEAQ (reference sequence). CDR3 sequence reads: CASSPGTSGDTQYF. The CDR3 coding sequence is TGTGCCAGCAGTCCCGGGACTAGTGGAGATACGCAGTATTTT.

This clonotype was counted only a few times. The chain couples TRBV19 to TRBJ2-1; 13 bases line up with TRBD2. Germline CDR1 reads LNHDA; CDR2 reads SQIVND (reference sequence). There are 15 residues in the CDR3. The V segment lost 9 bases and the J segment 9 bases; nucleotides outside the gene matches: 11. DNA of the CDR3: TGTGCCAGAAGCTCACTAGCGGGAGGGTCGGCTGAGCAGTTCTTC. Amino acid sequence: CARSSLAGGSAEQFF.